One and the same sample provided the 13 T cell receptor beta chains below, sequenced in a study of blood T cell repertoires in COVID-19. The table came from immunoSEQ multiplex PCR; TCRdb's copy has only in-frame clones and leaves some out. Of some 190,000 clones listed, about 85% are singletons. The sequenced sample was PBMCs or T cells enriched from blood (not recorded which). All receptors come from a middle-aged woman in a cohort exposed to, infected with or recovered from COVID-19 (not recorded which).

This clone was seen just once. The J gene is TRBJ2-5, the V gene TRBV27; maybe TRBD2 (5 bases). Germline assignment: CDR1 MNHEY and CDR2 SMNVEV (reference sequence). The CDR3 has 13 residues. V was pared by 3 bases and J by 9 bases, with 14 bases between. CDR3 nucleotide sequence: TGTGCCAGCAGTTTCTCCGGGGTAGGAGCCCAGTACTTC. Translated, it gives CASSFSGVGAQYF.

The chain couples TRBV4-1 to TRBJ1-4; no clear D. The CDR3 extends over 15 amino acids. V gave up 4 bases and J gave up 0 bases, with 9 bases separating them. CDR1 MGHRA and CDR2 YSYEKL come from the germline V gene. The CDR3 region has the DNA TGCGCCAGCAGCCCTATAACCGCAACTAATGAAAAACTGTTTTTT. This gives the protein CASSPITATNEKLFF.

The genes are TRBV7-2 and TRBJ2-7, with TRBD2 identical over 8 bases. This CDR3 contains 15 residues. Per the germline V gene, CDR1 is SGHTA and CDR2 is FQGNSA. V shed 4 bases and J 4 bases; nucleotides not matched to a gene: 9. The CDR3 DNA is TGTGCCAGCAGCTACACTAGCGGAGAGAATTACGAGCAGTACTTC. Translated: CASSYTSGENYEQYF.

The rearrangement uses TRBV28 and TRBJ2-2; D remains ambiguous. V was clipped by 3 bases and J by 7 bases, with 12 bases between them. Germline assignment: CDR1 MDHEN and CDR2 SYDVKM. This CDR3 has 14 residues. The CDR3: CASSFLGRNGELFF. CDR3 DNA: TGTGCCAGCAGTTTTTTAGGCAGGAACGGGGAGCTGTTTTTT.

CDR3 sequence reads: CASSRDHRADQPQHF. CDR3 DNA: TGTGCCAGCAGCCGAGACCACAGGGCAGATCAGCCCCAGCATTTT. The gene calls are TRBV7-8 and TRBJ1-5, with D possibly matching TRBD1 (6 bases). CDR3 length equals 15 residues. The V gene lost 5 bases and the J gene lost 5 bases, with 16 bases spanning the gap. Germline loops: CDR1 SGHVS, CDR2 FQNEAQ.

Here the CDR3 reads CASSLPGAEAFF. The DNA of the CDR3 is TGTGCCAGCAGCCTTCCGGGGGCTGAAGCTTTCTTT. The chain couples TRBV27 to TRBJ1-1; possible D gene TRBD1, 5 bases. Germline V gene lookup returns CDR1 MNHEY and CDR2 SMNVEV (reference sequence). The ends were cut back, 6 bases at V and 6 bases at J, with 11 bases in the middle. This CDR3 is 12 amino acids long.

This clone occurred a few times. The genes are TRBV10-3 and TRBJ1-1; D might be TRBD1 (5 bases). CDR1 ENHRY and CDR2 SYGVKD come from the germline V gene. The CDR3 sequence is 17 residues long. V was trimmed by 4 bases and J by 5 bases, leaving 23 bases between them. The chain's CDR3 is CAISAHPLPQTVTEAFF. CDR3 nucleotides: TGTGCCATCAGTGCCCATCCCCTCCCTCAGACAGTGACTGAAGCTTTCTTT.

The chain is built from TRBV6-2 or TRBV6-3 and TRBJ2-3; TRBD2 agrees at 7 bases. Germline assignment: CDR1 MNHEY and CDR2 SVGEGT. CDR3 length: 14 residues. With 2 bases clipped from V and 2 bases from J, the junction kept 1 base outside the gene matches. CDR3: CASSYGRATDTQYF. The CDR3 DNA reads TGTGCCAGCAGTTACGGGAGGGCCACAGATACGCAGTATTTT.

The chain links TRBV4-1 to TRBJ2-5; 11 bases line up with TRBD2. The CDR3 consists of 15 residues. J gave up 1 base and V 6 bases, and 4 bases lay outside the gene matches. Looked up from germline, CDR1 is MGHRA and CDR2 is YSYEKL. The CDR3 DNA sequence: TGCGCCAGCAGTCATCTAGCGGGGGGCCAAGAGACCCAGTACTTC. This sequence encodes CASSHLAGGQETQYF.

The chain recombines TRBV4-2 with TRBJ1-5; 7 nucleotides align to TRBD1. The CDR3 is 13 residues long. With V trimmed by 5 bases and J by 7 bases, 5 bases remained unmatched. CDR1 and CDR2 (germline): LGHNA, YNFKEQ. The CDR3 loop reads CASSFTGAQPQHF. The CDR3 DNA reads TGTGCCAGCAGCTTTACAGGGGCCCAGCCCCAGCATTTT.

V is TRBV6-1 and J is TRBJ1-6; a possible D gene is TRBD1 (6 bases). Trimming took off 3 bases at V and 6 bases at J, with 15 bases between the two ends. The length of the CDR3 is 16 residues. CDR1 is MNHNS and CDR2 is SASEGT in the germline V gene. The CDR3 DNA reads TGTGCCAGCAGTGATGACCCGGACAGAATTAATTCACCCCTCCACTTT. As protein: CASSDDPDRINSPLHF.

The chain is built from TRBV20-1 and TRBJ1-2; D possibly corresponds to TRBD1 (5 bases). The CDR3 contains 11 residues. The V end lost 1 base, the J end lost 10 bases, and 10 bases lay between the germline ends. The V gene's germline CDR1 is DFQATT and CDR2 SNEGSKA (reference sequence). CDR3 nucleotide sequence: TGCAGTGCTAGAGTGAAGGGGATCTACACCTTC. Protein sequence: CSARVKGIYTF.

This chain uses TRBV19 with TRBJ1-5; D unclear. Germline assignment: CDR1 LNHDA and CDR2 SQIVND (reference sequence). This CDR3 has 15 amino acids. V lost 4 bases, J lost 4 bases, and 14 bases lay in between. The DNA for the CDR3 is TGTGCCAGTAGTAACAACCCCCCGGGGAATCAGCCCCAGCATTTT. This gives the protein CASSNNPPGNQPQHF.